This T cell receptor (beta chain) was observed in a study of cytomegalovirus exposure and HLA in healthy donors. Study background: Within an early data release were 85 million or so unique TCRs drawn from HLA-typed donors. There were a few hundred genotyped donors. Of these, roughly 86% fell in the genetic ancestry cluster associated with self-reported Caucasian donors.

On this clone: Its antigen is still unknown.

In germline, CDR1 is GTSNPN, CDR2 SVGIG (reference sequence). The CDR3 is 13 residues long. The V and J ends lost 4 bases and 7 bases respectively, with 11 bases between them. The PCR employed 60 Vbeta primers together with 13 Jbeta primers. The method was immunoSEQ multiplex PCR; TCRdb's version includes in-frame clones alone and lacks a portion of them. The sample has 62,000 or so clones; more than 70% are singletons. Study-level points and caveats: Reports state that TCR beta sequences accurately predicted most subjects' HLA-A and HLA-B alleles. The presence/absence work took it that sequencing depth was about the same across donors.

The specimen sequenced was PBMCs. The V and J genes are TRBV30 and TRBJ1-6; D is unclear. This receptor was taken from a man aged 18 to 29 in good health and CMV-seronegative. CDR3 sequence: CAWMSGSNSPLHF. The CDR3 DNA reads as TGTGCCTGGATGTCGGGGTCCAATTCACCCCTCCACTTT.